A selection of T cell receptor beta chains follows, all from one sample in a study of T-cell reconstitution after alpha-beta-depleted transplantation in children. One entry per CDR3 protein results from TCRdb running MiXCR on the PCR reads. The sample shows fewer than 550,000 distinct CDR3 sequences, about 10% of them seen only once. Sample: PBMCs, mostly from graft donor cells, taken 180 days after TCRalphabeta/CD19-depleted stem cell transplant. The receptors originated from a female patient younger than 10 who had a stem cell transplant for aplastic anemia, so the T cells may come from the graft donor. CDR3s include the opening cysteine and the closing phenylalanine or tryptophan. D genes are given only for firm matches. A clone size is listed for some rows: how often the clone was seen (once, few, many), or a class if it is expanded.

>TRBJ2-3|TRBV18|few|TRBD2
TGTGCCAGCTCACCACCCGGGACTAGCGGGATGAATACGCAGTATTTT
CASSPPGTSGMNTQYF
>TRBJ1-1|TRBV3-1|-|-
TGTGCCAGCAGCACCCGGACGGTGACTGAAGCTTTCTTT
CASSTRTVTEAFF
>TRBJ1-6|TRBV7-3|-|-
TGTGCCAGCAGCCCCGAATACAATTCACCCCTCCACTTT
CASSPEYNSPLHF
>TRBJ2-5|TRBV20-1|-|TRBD2
TGCAGTGCTAGGACTAGCGGGTACCAAGAGACCCAGTACTTC
CSARTSGYQETQYF
>TRBJ1-3|TRBV29-1|few|-
TGCAGCGTTGCCCAGCTTGGAAACACCATATATTTT
CSVAQLGNTIYF
>TRBJ1-5|TRBV19|-|TRBD1
TGTGCCAGTAGTATAGCCCGGGACAGAGTTAATCAGCCCCAGCATTTT
CASSIARDRVNQPQHF
>TRBJ1-5|TRBV12-3/TRBV12-4|-|-
TGTGCCAGCGGGGAGGGGCTCACGCTTAACAATCAGCCCCAGCATTTT
CASGEGLTLNNQPQHF
>TRBJ2-4|TRBV4-2|many|-
TGTGCCAGCAGCCAAGGGCACGCGCAAGGTACCCAGTACTTC
CASSQGHAQGTQYF
>TRBJ2-2|TRBV25-1|few|-
TGTGCCAGCAGGGGAGAGTGGGGCACCGGGGAGCTGTTTTTT
CASRGEWGTGELFF
>TRBJ2-5|TRBV20-1|-|TRBD2
TGCAGTGCTAGTAGACTAGCGGGACTCCTTGGAGAGACCCAGTACTTC
CSASRLAGLLGETQYF
>TRBJ1-1|TRBV15|few|-
TGTGCCACCAGCAGATTGGTAGAGAACACTGAAGCTTTCTTT
CATSRLVENTEAFF
>TRBJ2-1|TRBV25-1|few|-
TGTGCCAGCAGTGGCCCCCCTAGGGAGTTGAACAATGAGCAGTTCTTC
CASSGPPRELNNEQFF
>TRBJ2-1|TRBV20-1|-|TRBD2
TGCAGTGCTCAAGCGGGAGGGCCGGAGACTGAGCAGTTCTTC
CSAQAGGPETEQFF
>TRBJ2-2|TRBV7-8|-|-
TGTGCCAGCAGCTTAAGGGAAGCGAACACCGGGGAGCTGTTTTTT
CASSLREANTGELFF
>TRBJ2-1|TRBV28|many|TRBD1
TGTGCCAGCAGTTTGGGAGACAGGGATGGGAATGAGCAGTTCTTC
CASSLGDRDGNEQFF
>TRBJ2-2|TRBV7-8|few|-
TGTGCCAGCAGCTTAGAACACAGATACACCGGGGAGCTGTTTTTT
CASSLEHRYTGELFF
>TRBJ2-5|TRBV4-3|few|-
TGCGCCAGCAGCCCTTCCAAGAGGGGGAATCCGTACGGAGAGACCCAGTACTTC
CASSPSKRGNPYGETQYF
>TRBJ2-3|TRBV9|few|-
TGTGCCAGCAGCGTAGACGGGAGTGGGCTGTGGACGCAGTATTTT
CASSVDGSGLWTQYF
>TRBJ2-2|TRBV20-1|many|-
TGCAGTGCTAGAGATGAGGGCGTCGGGGAGCTGTTTTTT
CSARDEGVGELFF
>TRBJ2-2|TRBV12-3/TRBV12-4|few|TRBD1
TGTGCCAGCAGTTTAACCAGACAGGGGGCGCGGCGGAACACCGGGGAGCTGTTTTTT
CASSLTRQGARRNTGELFF
>TRBJ1-4|TRBV11-1|-|TRBD1
TGTGCCAGCAGCATGTCGCCGGGACAGGGAGTTGCAACTAATGAAAAACTGTTTTTT
CASSMSPGQGVATNEKLFF
>TRBJ2-5|TRBV29-1|many|-
TGCAGCCCACTCGGACTGGGAGAGACCCAGTACTTC
CSPLGLGETQYF
>TRBJ1-4|TRBV7-9|few|-
TGTGCCAGCAGCTTCTACTACGGTGAAAAACTGTTTTTT
CASSFYYGEKLFF
>TRBJ2-7|TRBV6-5|-|TRBD1
TGTGCCAGCAGTTCTCCTGGGACAGGGCTTTCCTACGAGCAGTACTTC
CASSSPGTGLSYEQYF
>TRBJ2-5|TRBV29-1|few|-
TGCAGCGTTAGGCCTAGCCTCGAGACCCAGTACTTC
CSVRPSLETQYF
>TRBJ2-3|TRBV6-4|many|TRBD2
TGTGCCAGCTTACGAGGGAGCGGGAGATCCACAGATACGCAGTATTTT
CASLRGSGRSTDTQYF
>TRBJ2-1|TRBV10-3|few|-
TGTGCCATCAGTGAGCCGCTAGGTAATGAGCAGTTCTTC
CAISEPLGNEQFF
>TRBJ1-3|TRBV5-1|-|TRBD1
TGCGCCACTAGCCCGGGACAGGGGTCGGATGGAAACACCATATATTTT
CATSPGQGSDGNTIYF
>TRBJ1-2|TRBV6-1|few|TRBD1
TGTGCCAGCAGTGAAGGACAGGGTCCCTATTACGGCTACACCTTC
CASSEGQGPYYGYTF
>TRBJ2-5|TRBV18|many|-
TGTGCCAGCTCACCGACTGTTGACGCGACCCAGTACTTC
CASSPTVDATQYF
>TRBJ1-4|TRBV25-1|few|-
TGTGCCAGCAGTGAATACTCGGGGGGCGAAAAACTGTTTTTT
CASSEYSGGEKLFF
>TRBJ2-5|TRBV20-1|many|-
TGCAGTGCTAGAGCGGACAGAGGGGAGACCCAGTACTTC
CSARADRGETQYF
>TRBJ2-3|TRBV7-2|-|TRBD2
TGTGCCAGCAGCAGAGGACTAGCGGCCAGCACAGATACGCAGTATTTT
CASSRGLAASTDTQYF
>TRBJ2-5|TRBV12-3/TRBV12-4|many|-
TGTGCCAGCAGGGAGCGGTACCAAGAGACCCAGTACTTC
CASRERYQETQYF
>TRBJ2-7|TRBV20-1|-|TRBD1
TGCAGTGCTAGCGTGGGACAGGGGTACGAGCAGTACTTC
CSASVGQGYEQYF
>TRBJ2-7|TRBV20-1|few|-
TGCAGTGCTAGAGATTTCCCAAGCGGGTCCTACGAGCAGTACTTC
CSARDFPSGSYEQYF
>TRBJ1-4|TRBV12-3/TRBV12-4|many|-
TGTGCCAGCAGCGGCGCCAGAGGTGGGGAAAAACTGTTTTTT
CASSGARGGEKLFF
>TRBJ2-7|TRBV7-2|few|TRBD2
TGTGCCAGCAGCAAAGCCGGGACTAGCGCCTACGAGCAGTACTTC
CASSKAGTSAYEQYF
>TRBJ2-7|TRBV11-2|-|TRBD1
TGTGCCAGCAGCCTCCGGGACAGGGCCATCTACGAGCAGTACTTC
CASSLRDRAIYEQYF
>TRBJ2-3|TRBV12-3/TRBV12-4|-|-
TGTGCCAGCAGTTTAAGTCAGCTCACAGATACGCAGTATTTT
CASSLSQLTDTQYF
>TRBJ2-7|TRBV29-1|-|TRBD1
TGCAGCGTTGAAGAGGGGGACAGCTACGAGCAGTACTTC
CSVEEGDSYEQYF
>TRBJ2-1|TRBV28|-|-
TGTGCCATCAGAAAACCCGGCGGTGAGCAGTTCTTC
CAIRKPGGEQFF
>TRBJ1-4|TRBV5-1|few|-
TGCGCCAGCAGCTTGGACAGGTCCGAACTGTTTTTT
CASSLDRSELFF
>TRBJ2-5|TRBV29-1|-|-
TGCAGCGTTGCATCGGGGGAAGAGACCCAGTACTTC
CSVASGEETQYF
>TRBJ1-2|TRBV12-3/TRBV12-4|-|-
TGTGCCAGCAGTCCCCCGGGGGGAGAAATCTGGAGTGGCTATGGCTACACCTTC
CASSPPGGEIWSGYGYTF
>TRBJ1-5|TRBV7-8|few|-
TGTGCCAGCAGCTTAGTAGGAAGCTATAGCAATCAGCCCCAGCATTTT
CASSLVGSYSNQPQHF
>TRBJ1-1|TRBV7-9|-|-
TGTGCCAGCAGCTCGGCCAAAGACACTGAAGCTTTCTTT
CASSSAKDTEAFF
>TRBJ2-7|TRBV20-1|-|TRBD2
TGCAGTGCTAGAGATGGGGCGGGAGTCTCCTACGAGCAGTACTTC
CSARDGAGVSYEQYF
>TRBJ2-1|TRBV7-9|few|TRBD2
TGTGCCAGCAGCCCTAGGACTAGCGGGACACGTGAGCAGTTCTTC
CASSPRTSGTREQFF
>TRBJ1-2|TRBV7-8|few|TRBD1
TGTGCCAGCAGCTCACAGGGGGGGAGCGGCTACACCTTC
CASSSQGGSGYTF
>TRBJ1-4|TRBV6-5|few|-
TGTGCCAGCAGTTACTTTCAACGAGGTCCTAATGAAAAACTGTTTTTT
CASSYFQRGPNEKLFF
>TRBJ2-1|TRBV7-9|-|-
TGTGCCAGCAGCTTAGCGTCTACTTACAATGAGCAGTTCTTC
CASSLASTYNEQFF
>TRBJ1-5|TRBV19|few|TRBD1
TGTGCCAGTATTGACAGACAGGGGCTTCTGCCCCAGCATTTT
CASIDRQGLLPQHF